This is a list of T cell receptor beta chains from one sample in a study of T cells after yellow fever vaccination. TCRdb redid the calling of the 5' RACE reads with MiXCR, one entry per CDR3 protein. The top ten clones hold about 40% of a sample with 60,000 or so distinct CDR3 sequences, approximately 7% of them seen once. The sequencing here drew on CD8+ T cells sorted from PBMCs, taken on the day of the first yellow fever vaccination. The receptors were sampled from a man aged 18 to 29 who received the YFV17D yellow fever vaccine. The CDR3 runs from the conserved cysteine through the conserved F or W. Fields, in order: D gene, clone size, J gene, V gene, CDR3 protein, CDR3 DNA. The D gene is left open where the match is weak. A clone size is listed for some rows: how often the clone was seen (once, few, many), or a class if it is expanded.

d_gene: TRBD2
abundance: few
j_gene: TRBJ2-6
v_gene: TRBV7-6
CDR3aa: CASSQRSSGDRKDLLWEANVLTF
CDR3nt: TGTGCCAGCAGCCAGCGATCTAGCGGGGATAGAAAAGACCTCCTCTGGGAAGCCAACGTCCTGACTTTC

d_gene: NA
abundance: many
j_gene: TRBJ2-7
v_gene: TRBV29-1
CDR3aa: CSVVGGGHQSSYEQYF
CDR3nt: TGCAGCGTTGTAGGGGGGGGCCACCAAAGCTCCTACGAGCAGTACTTC

d_gene: NA
abundance: few
j_gene: TRBJ1-1
v_gene: TRBV9
CDR3aa: CASSSRPDRSDTEAFF
CDR3nt: TGTGCCAGCAGCAGCCGACCAGACAGGTCTGATACTGAAGCTTTCTTT

d_gene: NA
abundance: few
j_gene: TRBJ2-3
v_gene: TRBV12-3/TRBV12-4
CDR3aa: CASSPLGVTTDTQYF
CDR3nt: TGTGCCAGCAGTCCCCTGGGGGTAACCACAGATACGCAGTATTTT

d_gene: NA
abundance: NA
j_gene: TRBJ2-1
v_gene: TRBV27
CDR3aa: CASRINLSYNEQFF
CDR3nt: TGTGCCAGCAGAATCAACCTATCCTACAATGAGCAGTTCTTC

d_gene: NA
abundance: NA
j_gene: TRBJ2-5
v_gene: TRBV6-5
CDR3aa: CASSSSSIGETQYF
CDR3nt: TGTGCCAGCAGTTCTTCTTCCATTGGGGAGACCCAGTACTTC

d_gene: NA
abundance: NA
j_gene: TRBJ2-1
v_gene: TRBV5-6
CDR3aa: CASSLYPELSSYNEQFF
CDR3nt: TGTGCCAGCAGCTTGTATCCGGAATTGAGCTCCTACAATGAGCAGTTCTTC

d_gene: NA
abundance: few
j_gene: TRBJ1-2
v_gene: TRBV5-1
CDR3aa: CASSWTTGASGYTF
CDR3nt: TGCGCCAGCAGCTGGACGACAGGCGCCTCCGGCTACACCTTC

d_gene: TRBD2
abundance: many
j_gene: TRBJ2-3
v_gene: TRBV12-3/TRBV12-4
CDR3aa: CASSYPSGGRDTQYF
CDR3nt: TGTGCCAGCAGCTACCCAAGCGGGGGTAGAGATACGCAGTATTTT

d_gene: TRBD1
abundance: NA
j_gene: TRBJ2-1
v_gene: TRBV7-8
CDR3aa: CASSLVQTGLVNNEQFF
CDR3nt: TGTGCCAGCAGCTTAGTCCAGACAGGGCTTGTGAACAATGAGCAGTTCTTC

d_gene: NA
abundance: few
j_gene: TRBJ2-3
v_gene: TRBV11-1
CDR3aa: CASSRPRALDSPDTQYF
CDR3nt: TGTGCCAGCAGCCGACCTAGGGCCCTTGACTCCCCAGATACGCAGTATTTT

d_gene: NA
abundance: many
j_gene: TRBJ2-1
v_gene: TRBV11-2
CDR3aa: CASSLGDSYNEQFF
CDR3nt: TGTGCCAGCAGCCTAGGGGACTCCTACAATGAGCAGTTCTTC

d_gene: TRBD2
abundance: many
j_gene: TRBJ2-1
v_gene: TRBV27
CDR3aa: CASSFGTSSYNEQFF
CDR3nt: TGTGCCAGCAGTTTCGGGACTAGCTCCTACAATGAGCAGTTCTTC

d_gene: NA
abundance: many
j_gene: TRBJ2-5
v_gene: TRBV6-5
CDR3aa: CASSYSGAGETQYF
CDR3nt: TGTGCCAGCAGTTACTCCGGAGCGGGAGAGACCCAGTACTTC

d_gene: TRBD1
abundance: few
j_gene: TRBJ1-1
v_gene: TRBV19
CDR3aa: CASSPRTGGTEAFF
CDR3nt: TGTGCCAGTAGTCCGCGGACAGGGGGCACTGAAGCTTTCTTT

d_gene: TRBD2
abundance: few
j_gene: TRBJ2-7
v_gene: TRBV7-2
CDR3aa: CASAGGAVGEQYF
CDR3nt: TGTGCCTCAGCGGGGGGGGCAGTTGGCGAGCAGTACTTC

d_gene: NA
abundance: few
j_gene: TRBJ2-5
v_gene: TRBV5-1
CDR3aa: CASSSRGQFQETQYF
CDR3nt: TGCGCCAGCAGCTCCCGGGGGCAGTTCCAAGAGACCCAGTACTTC

d_gene: NA
abundance: few
j_gene: TRBJ2-1
v_gene: TRBV7-9
CDR3aa: CAGRGPFLNEQFF
CDR3nt: TGTGCCGGCCGGGGCCCCTTTCTCAATGAGCAGTTCTTC

d_gene: NA
abundance: many
j_gene: TRBJ1-5
v_gene: TRBV20-1
CDR3aa: CSATKMRAQHF
CDR3nt: TGCAGTGCTACTAAGATGAGAGCCCAGCATTTT